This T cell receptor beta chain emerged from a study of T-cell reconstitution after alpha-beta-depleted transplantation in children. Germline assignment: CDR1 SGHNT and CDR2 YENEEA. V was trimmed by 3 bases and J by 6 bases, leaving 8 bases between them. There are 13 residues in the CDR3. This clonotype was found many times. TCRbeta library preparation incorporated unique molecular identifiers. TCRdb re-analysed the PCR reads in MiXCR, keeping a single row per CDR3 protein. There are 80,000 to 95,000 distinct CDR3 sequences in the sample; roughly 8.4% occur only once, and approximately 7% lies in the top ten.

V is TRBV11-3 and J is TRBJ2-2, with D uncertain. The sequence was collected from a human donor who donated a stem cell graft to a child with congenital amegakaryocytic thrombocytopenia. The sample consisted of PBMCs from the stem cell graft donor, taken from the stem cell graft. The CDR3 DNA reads TGTGCCAGCAGCTTGACTCTCGCCGGGGAGCTGTTTTTT. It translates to CASSLTLAGELFF.